This TCR beta chain was documented in a study of OX40 agonist ivuxolimab in advanced cancers. Study-wide background: Three dose-escalation patients had partial responses: one with hepatocellular carcinoma and two with cutaneous melanoma.

Clones were sequenced by immunoSEQ multiplex PCR, and TCRdb holds only the in-frame ones, with some missing. In the table there are about 84,000 clones, around 85% of which are singletons. The CDR3 is made up of 13 amino acids. Per germline, CDR1 SGHRS and CDR2 YFSETQ. V lost 2 bases to trimming and J lost 8 bases, with 10 bases between them. On this clone: What it binds is unknown.

Study-level points and caveats: In the 0.1 to 3.0 mg/kg range, CD4+ and CD8+ blood T cells had expanded clonally by week 6.

The receptor was derived from an adult with an advanced solid tumor such as melanoma, head and neck, liver or kidney cancer. Specimen: CD4+ or CD8+ T cells sorted from blood, collected in a trial of the OX40 agonist ivuxolimab. The V and J genes are TRBV5-1 and TRBJ1-4; possibly TRBD1 for D (5 bases). The CDR3: CASSLRGVEKLFF. CDR3 nucleotide sequence: TGCGCCAGCAGCTTAAGGGGTGTGGAAAAACTGTTTTTT.